This T cell receptor (beta chain) was sequenced for a study of T cells in localized non-small cell lung cancer. The table lists this clone with a count of one. Its antigen is unknown. CDR1 LNHNV and CDR2 YYDKDF come from the germline V gene (reference sequence). CDR3 length: 16 residues. V lost 3 bases, J lost 2 bases, and 15 bases lay in between. The table came from immunoSEQ multiplex PCR; TCRdb's copy has only in-frame clones and leaves some out. This table has tens of thousands of clones, roughly 90% appearing once. Study-level findings and limits: In adjacent lung appeared a median around 54 of the top 100 tumor clones. Elevated blood T cell density was associated with longer overall survival.

The TCR originated in a man aged 35-69 years with stage I squamous cell lung carcinoma. The sample in question was peripheral blood, obtained before any cancer treatment. The chain links TRBV15 to TRBJ2-3; the D gene is possibly TRBD1 (6 bases). CDR3 amino acids: CATSRGADAVTDTQYF. In DNA form, the CDR3 reads TGTGCCACCAGCAGGGGGGCTGACGCCGTCACAGATACGCAGTATTTT.